The 22 T cell receptor beta chains below come from one sample, sequenced in a study of PD-1 blockade in classical Hodgkin lymphoma. The time point here: cycle 4 day 1 (C4D1), after 5 to 7 weeks of nivolumab. The patients all showed relapse after autologous stem cell transplantation, while their brentuximab vedotin exposure varied. Clones were sequenced by immunoSEQ multiplex PCR, and TCRdb holds only the in-frame ones, with some missing. The sample has 57,000 or so clones; about 85% are singletons. Sequencing used peripheral blood mononuclear cells (PBMCs), obtained before the fourth cycle of nivolumab. The receptors stem from a human donor with classical Hodgkin lymphoma.

This chain joins TRBV6-4 and TRBJ2-2, with 11 bases lining up with TRBD1. CDR1 is MRHNA and CDR2 is SNTAGT in the germline V gene. With 5 bases clipped from V and 1 base from J, the junction kept 12 bases outside the gene matches. The CDR3 has 19 amino acids. CDR3 DNA sequence: TGTGCCAGCAGTAGCACTCCCGGGACAGGGGGACTGAACACCGGGGAGCTGTTTTTT. Translation: CASSSTPGTGGLNTGELFF.

This clone has more than one count but fewer than ten. The chain couples TRBV7-8 to TRBJ2-7, with D hard to call. In germline, CDR1 is SGHVS, CDR2 FQNEAQ. This CDR3 spans 14 amino acids. Trimming took 1 base from V and 3 from J, leaving 10 bases between them. The CDR3: CASSLGSTLYEQYF. CDR3 sequence (DNA): TGTGCCAGCAGCTTAGGCTCGACGCTCTACGAGCAGTACTTC.

The chain employs TRBV5-1 and TRBJ2-2, with D unclear. Trimming took 1 base from V and 0 from J, leaving 16 bases between them. Germline values: CDR1 SGHRS, CDR2 YFSETQ. The CDR3 runs 18 residues. Here the CDR3 DNA reads TGCGCCAGCAGCTTGACGGCCCGCGGCAGCGCGAACACCGGGGAGCTGTTTTTT. The encoded protein is CASSLTARGSANTGELFF.

The gene calls are TRBV2 and TRBJ2-5, with D unresolved. The germline V gene has CDR1 SNHLY and CDR2 FYNNEI. There are 16 residues in the CDR3. V was clipped by 5 bases and J by 1 base, with 17 bases between them. The CDR3 DNA is TGTGCCAGCAGTCGACTGGGATCCAGTCCCCAAGAGACCCAGTACTTC. This sequence encodes CASSRLGSSPQETQYF.

For the CDR3, the DNA is TGTGCCAGCAGCTCCTCCTCCCAGGGTTCAGATACGCAGTATTTT. Protein sequence: CASSSSSQGSDTQYF. The chain couples TRBV13 to TRBJ2-3, with D possibly being TRBD1 (5 bases). The V and J ends lost 4 bases and 4 bases respectively, with 15 bases between them. Germline-derived CDR1 and CDR2 are PRHDT and FYEKMQ (reference sequence). The CDR3 totals 15 residues. Looking up the rest from reference TRBV13 and TRBJ2-3 gives the full variable domain: AAGVIQSPRHLIKEKRETATLKCYPIPRHDTVYWYQQGPGQDPQFLISFYEKMQSDKGSIPDRFSAQQFSDYHSELNMSSLELGDSALYFCASSSSSQGSDTQYFGPGTRLTVL.

The J gene is TRBJ1-1, the V gene TRBV29-1, with 9 bases fitting TRBD1. Germline assignment: CDR1 SQVTM and CDR2 ANQGSEA. Losses at the gene ends were 6 bases for V and 3 bases for J; bases not matched to a gene: 8. The CDR3 is 14 residues long. CDR3 sequence reads: CSVGQGGDHTEAFF. The CDR3 DNA reads as TGCAGCGTGGGACAGGGAGGAGACCACACTGAAGCTTTCTTT.

This chain's CDR3 is CASSPDRLAGMTGELFF. The CDR3 DNA sequence: TGTGCCAGCAGCCCCGATCGACTAGCGGGGATGACCGGGGAGCTGTTTTTT. J is TRBJ2-2 and V is TRBV27; 11 bases are shared with TRBD2. J gave up 5 bases and V 6 bases, and 11 bases lay outside the gene matches. This CDR3 is built from 17 residues. Germline assignment: CDR1 MNHEY and CDR2 SMNVEV (reference sequence).

This clone was found once. J is TRBJ1-2 and V is TRBV21-1. TRBV21-1 is annotated as a pseudogene. CDR3 length: 14 residues. Here the CDR3 reads CASSLGLANYGYTF. For the CDR3, the DNA is TGTGCCAGCAGCTTAGGGCTAGCTAACTATGGCTACACCTTC.

The gene calls are TRBV5-1 and TRBJ1-6; D unclear. The V gene's germline CDR1 is SGHRS and CDR2 YFSETQ. V was clipped by 2 bases and J by 7 bases, with 7 bases between them. CDR3 size: 13 residues. For the CDR3, the DNA is TGCGCCAGCAGCTTTAGCGGGAATTCACCCCTCCACTTT. Its protein is CASSFSGNSPLHF.

The CDR3 here is CASSLVGAEAFF. The CDR3 region has the DNA TGTGCCAGCAGCCTAGTCGGGGCTGAAGCTTTCTTT. The chain links TRBV11-2 to TRBJ1-1; D call uncertain. There are 12 residues in the CDR3. V was clipped by 5 bases and J by 6 bases, with 10 bases between them. Germline CDR1 and CDR2: SGHAT and FQNNGV. Supplemented by reference TRBV11-2 and TRBJ1-1, the full variable domain reads EAGVAQSPRYKIIEKRQSVAFWCNPISGHATLYWYQQILGQGPKLLIQFQNNGVVDDSQLPKDRFSAERLKGVDSTLKIQPAKLEDSAVYLCASSLVGAEAFFGQGTRLTVV.

The V gene is TRBV6-1, the J gene TRBJ1-2; D gene ambiguous. The germline V gene has CDR1 MNHNS and CDR2 SASEGT. The CDR3 is made up of 13 amino acids. Trimming took off 2 bases at V and 2 bases at J, with 6 bases between the two ends. This CDR3 reads CASSELGNYGYTF. As DNA, the CDR3 is TGTGCCAGCAGTGAACTAGGAAACTATGGCTACACCTTC.

The chain couples TRBV5-1 to TRBJ2-2; unclear D gene. The CDR3 covers 15 residues. The V end lost 0 bases, the J end lost 0 bases, and 6 bases lay between the germline ends. Germline V gives CDR1 SGHRS, CDR2 YFSETQ. CDR3 in amino acids: CASSLVLSNTGELFF. The CDR3 coding sequence is TGCGCCAGCAGCTTGGTACTATCGAACACCGGGGAGCTGTTTTTT. The full variable domain, completed using reference TRBV5-1 and TRBJ2-2, is KAGVTQTPRYLIKTRGQQVTLSCSPISGHRSVSWYQQTPGQGLQFLFEYFSETQRNKGNFPGRFSGRQFSNSRSEMNVSTLELGDSALYLCASSLVLSNTGELFFGEGSRLTVL.

The rearrangement links TRBV5-1 to TRBJ1-4; 7 bases line up with TRBD1. Germline values: CDR1 SGHRS, CDR2 YFSETQ. The CDR3 consists of 16 residues. J lost 7 bases, V lost 1 base, and 10 bases had no gene match. As DNA, the CDR3 is TGCGCCAGCAGCTTGTCACCGGCCGGGACAGCTGAAAAACTGTTTTTT. Translation: CASSLSPAGTAEKLFF.

J is TRBJ2-6 and V is TRBV7-3; possible D gene TRBD2, 5 bases. Trimming took off 2 bases at V and 2 bases at J, with 16 bases between the two ends. Germline CDR1 is SGHTA and CDR2 is FQGTGA. This CDR3 comprises 18 residues. The CDR3 reads CASSLFSGNSAGANVLTF. The CDR3 nucleotides read TGTGCCAGCAGCTTATTTTCGGGTAATAGCGCTGGGGCCAACGTCCTGACTTTC.

This clone was seen just once. The gene calls are TRBV7-9 and TRBJ1-3, with TRBD1 as a possible D gene (6 bases). The CDR3 extends over 16 amino acids. V dropped 2 bases and J dropped 3 bases, with 14 bases sitting between them. Germline V CDR1 and CDR2: SEHNR, FQNEAQ (reference sequence). CDR3 in amino acids: CASSLWSGTLGNTIYF. CDR3 nucleotides: TGTGCCAGCAGCTTATGGTCAGGGACACTTGGAAACACCATATATTTT. Combining the CDR3 with reference TRBV7-9 and TRBJ1-3 gives the whole variable domain DTGVSQNPRHKITKRGQNVTFRCDPISEHNRLYWYRQTLGQGPEFLTYFQNEAQLEKSRLLSDRFSAERPKGSFSTLEIQRTEQGDSAMYLCASSLWSGTLGNTIYFGEGSWLTVV.

This chain connects TRBV7-6 to TRBJ1-5, with a possible D match to TRBD1 (6 bases). CDR3 length: 15 amino acids. The V and J ends lost 5 bases and 3 bases respectively, with 14 bases between them. Germline V CDR1 and CDR2: SGHVS, FNYEAQ. CDR3: CASSGDTVVNQPQHF. For the CDR3, the DNA is TGTGCCAGCAGCGGGGACACCGTGGTCAATCAGCCCCAGCATTTT.

This clone appeared once. This sequence joins TRBV4-1 and TRBJ1-6; D is possibly TRBD1 (5 bases). The CDR3 consists of 15 residues. Trimming took 3 bases from V and 10 from J, leaving 16 bases between them. Germline CDR1 is MGHRA and CDR2 is YSYEKL. CDR3 sequence: CASSQEGLAASPLHF. The CDR3 nucleotides are TGCGCCAGCAGCCAGGAGGGGTTGGCGGCCTCACCCCTCCACTTT.

The chain uses TRBV6-5 and TRBJ2-5, with no clear D. The CDR3 is 14 residues long. The germline V gene encodes CDR1 MNHEY and CDR2 SVGAGI. V lost 2 bases to trimming and J lost 5 bases, with 12 bases between them. The CDR3 reads CASSYEAPWETQYF. The DNA of the CDR3 is TGTGCCAGCAGTTACGAGGCACCGTGGGAGACCCAGTACTTC.

J is TRBJ1-5 and V is TRBV7-9; a weak D match, TRBD1 (6 bases). In germline, CDR1 is SEHNR, CDR2 FQNEAQ (reference sequence). This CDR3 is built from 14 residues. Trimming removed 6 bases from V and 2 bases from J, with 11 bases in between. The CDR3 sequence is CASSTGMGNQPQHF. CDR3 sequence (DNA): TGTGCCAGCAGTACAGGGATGGGCAATCAGCCCCAGCATTTT.

The chain combines TRBV5-1 with TRBJ2-2; D unclear. V lost 2 bases and J lost 1, with 9 bases in between. Looked up from germline, CDR1 is SGHRS and CDR2 is YFSETQ. The CDR3 is made up of 15 amino acids. Written as DNA, the CDR3 is TGCGCCAGCAGCTTTGGACGGCAGAACACCGGGGAGCTGTTTTTT. Translating it yields CASSFGRQNTGELFF.

This chain joins TRBV6-1 and TRBJ2-7, with 9 positions matching TRBD2. Germline V gives CDR1 MNHNS, CDR2 SASEGT. J lost 3 bases, V lost 7 bases, and 4 bases had no gene match. The CDR3 totals 13 residues. CDR3 residues: CASIASGNYEQYF. DNA of the CDR3: TGTGCCAGCATAGCTAGCGGGAACTACGAGCAGTACTTC.

The CDR3 DNA reads as TGCGCCAGCAGCCCCCTCGGCGGTAACAATGAGCAGTTCTTC. Its protein product is CASSPLGGNNEQFF. V gene TRBV5-1 combines with J gene TRBJ2-1; D unresolved. CDR1 and CDR2 from the germline V gene are SGHRS and YFSETQ. This CDR3 region has 14 residues. Trimming removed 4 bases at V and 5 bases at J, with 13 bases between.